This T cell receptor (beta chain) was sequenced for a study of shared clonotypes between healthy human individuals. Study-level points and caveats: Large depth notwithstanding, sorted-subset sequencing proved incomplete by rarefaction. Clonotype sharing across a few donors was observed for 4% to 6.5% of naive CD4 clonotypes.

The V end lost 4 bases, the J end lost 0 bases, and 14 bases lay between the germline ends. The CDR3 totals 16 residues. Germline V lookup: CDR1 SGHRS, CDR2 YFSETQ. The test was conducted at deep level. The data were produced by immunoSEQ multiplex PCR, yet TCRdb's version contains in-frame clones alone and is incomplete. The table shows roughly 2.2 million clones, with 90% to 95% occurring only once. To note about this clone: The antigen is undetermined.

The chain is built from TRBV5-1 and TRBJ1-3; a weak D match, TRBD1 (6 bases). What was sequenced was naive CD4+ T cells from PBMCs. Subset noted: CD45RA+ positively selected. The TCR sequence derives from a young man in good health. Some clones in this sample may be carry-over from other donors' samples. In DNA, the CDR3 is TGCGCCAGCAGCCCCGGACAGCAAAACTCTGGAAACACCATATATTTT. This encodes CASSPGQQNSGNTIYF. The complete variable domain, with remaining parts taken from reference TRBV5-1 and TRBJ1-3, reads KAGVTQTPRYLIKTRGQQVTLSCSPISGHRSVSWYQQTPGQGLQFLFEYFSETQRNKGNFPGRFSGRQFSNSRSEMNVSTLELGDSALYLCASSPGQQNSGNTIYFGEGSWLTVV.